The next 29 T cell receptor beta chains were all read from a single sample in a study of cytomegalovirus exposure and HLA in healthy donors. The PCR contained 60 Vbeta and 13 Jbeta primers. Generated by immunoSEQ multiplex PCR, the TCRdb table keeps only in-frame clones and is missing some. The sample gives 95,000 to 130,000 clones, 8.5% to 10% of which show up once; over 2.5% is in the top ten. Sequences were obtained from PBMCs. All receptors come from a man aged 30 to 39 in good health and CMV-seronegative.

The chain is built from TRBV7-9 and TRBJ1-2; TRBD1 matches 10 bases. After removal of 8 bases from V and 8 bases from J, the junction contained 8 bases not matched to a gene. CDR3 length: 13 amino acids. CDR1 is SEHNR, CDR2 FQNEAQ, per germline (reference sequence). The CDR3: CASATGGRHGYTF. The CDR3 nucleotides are TGTGCCAGCGCGACAGGGGGCAGACACGGCTACACCTTC.

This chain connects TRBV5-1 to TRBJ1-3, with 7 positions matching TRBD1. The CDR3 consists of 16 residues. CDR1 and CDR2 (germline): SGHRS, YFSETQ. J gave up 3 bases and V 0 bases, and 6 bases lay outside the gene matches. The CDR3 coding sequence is TGCGCCAGCAGCTTGGCAGGGGGGTTAGGTGGAAACACCATATATTTT. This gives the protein CASSLAGGLGGNTIYF.

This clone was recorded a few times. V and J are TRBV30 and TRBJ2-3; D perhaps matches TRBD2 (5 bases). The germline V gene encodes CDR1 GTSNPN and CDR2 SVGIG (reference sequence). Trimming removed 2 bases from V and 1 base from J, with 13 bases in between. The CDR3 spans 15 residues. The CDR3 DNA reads TGTGCCTGGAGTTTTCAGGACTTACGCACAGATACGCAGTATTTT. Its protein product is CAWSFQDLRTDTQYF.

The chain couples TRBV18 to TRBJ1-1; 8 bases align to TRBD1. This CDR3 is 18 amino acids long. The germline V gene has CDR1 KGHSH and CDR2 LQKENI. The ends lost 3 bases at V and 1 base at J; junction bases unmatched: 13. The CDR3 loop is CASSPRTGWRAGNTEAFF. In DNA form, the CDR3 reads TGTGCCAGCTCACCGCGGACAGGGTGGAGGGCTGGGAACACTGAAGCTTTCTTT.

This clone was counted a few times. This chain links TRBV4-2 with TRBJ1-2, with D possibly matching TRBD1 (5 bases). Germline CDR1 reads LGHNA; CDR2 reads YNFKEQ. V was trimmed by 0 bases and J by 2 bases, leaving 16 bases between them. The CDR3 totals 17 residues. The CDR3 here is CASSQDITGSLNYGYTF. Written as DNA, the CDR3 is TGTGCCAGCAGCCAAGATATCACAGGAAGTTTGAACTATGGCTACACCTTC.

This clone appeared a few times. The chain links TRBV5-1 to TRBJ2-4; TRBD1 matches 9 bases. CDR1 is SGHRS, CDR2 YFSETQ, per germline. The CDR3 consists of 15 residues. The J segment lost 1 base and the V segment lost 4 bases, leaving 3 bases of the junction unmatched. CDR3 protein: CASSRTGEAKNIQYF. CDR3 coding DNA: TGCGCCAGCAGCCGGACAGGGGAGGCCAAAAACATTCAGTACTTC.

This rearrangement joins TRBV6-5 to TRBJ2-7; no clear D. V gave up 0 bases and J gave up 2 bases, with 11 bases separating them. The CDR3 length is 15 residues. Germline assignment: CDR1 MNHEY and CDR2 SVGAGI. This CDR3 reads CASSYSHYLPYEQYF. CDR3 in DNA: TGTGCCAGCAGTTACTCCCATTACTTGCCCTACGAGCAGTACTTC.

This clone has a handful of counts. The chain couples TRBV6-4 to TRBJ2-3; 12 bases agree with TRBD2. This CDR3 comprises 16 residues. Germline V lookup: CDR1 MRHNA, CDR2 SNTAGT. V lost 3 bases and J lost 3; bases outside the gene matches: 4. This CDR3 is CASSELAGGRTDTQYF. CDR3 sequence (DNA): TGTGCCAGCAGTGAACTAGCGGGAGGACGTACAGATACGCAGTATTTT.

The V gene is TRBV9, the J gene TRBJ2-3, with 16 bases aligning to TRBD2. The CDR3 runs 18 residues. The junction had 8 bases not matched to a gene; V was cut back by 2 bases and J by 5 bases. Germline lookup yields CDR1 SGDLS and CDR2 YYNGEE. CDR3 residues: CASSVTGTSGRGGDTQYF. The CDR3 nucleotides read TGTGCCAGCAGCGTCACCGGGACTAGCGGGAGGGGAGGAGATACGCAGTATTTT.

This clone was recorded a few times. DNA of the CDR3: TGTGCCAGCACCCTCCTAGCGTCGGGCGCCGGGGAGCTGTTTTTT. Its protein is CASTLLASGAGELFF. The chain combines TRBV5-5 with TRBJ2-2, with a possible D match to TRBD2 (6 bases). CDR3 length: 15 residues. Trimming stripped 6 bases from V and 6 bases from J, with 18 bases between. The germline V gene has CDR1 SGHKS and CDR2 YYEKEE (reference sequence).

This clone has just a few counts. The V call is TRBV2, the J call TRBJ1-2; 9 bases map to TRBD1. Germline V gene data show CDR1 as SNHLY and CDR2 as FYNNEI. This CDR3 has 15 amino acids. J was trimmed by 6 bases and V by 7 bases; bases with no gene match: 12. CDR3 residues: CASNTLDRGGHGYTF. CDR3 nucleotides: TGTGCCAGCAACACCTTGGACAGGGGAGGCCATGGCTACACCTTC.

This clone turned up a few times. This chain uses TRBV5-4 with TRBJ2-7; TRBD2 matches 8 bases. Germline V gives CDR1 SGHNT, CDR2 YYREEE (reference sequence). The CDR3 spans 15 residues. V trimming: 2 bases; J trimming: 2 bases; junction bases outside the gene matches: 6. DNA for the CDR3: TGTGCCAGCAGCTTCAACGGGGGGGAGACCTACGAGCAGTACTTC. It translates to CASSFNGGETYEQYF.

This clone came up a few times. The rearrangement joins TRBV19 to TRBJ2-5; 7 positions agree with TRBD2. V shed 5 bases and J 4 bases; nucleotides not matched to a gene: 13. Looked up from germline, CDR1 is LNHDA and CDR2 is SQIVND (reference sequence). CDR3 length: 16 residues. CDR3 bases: TGTGCCAGTAGTCCCCAGAGGCGCGGGAGACCAGAGACCCAGTACTTC. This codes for CASSPQRRGRPETQYF.

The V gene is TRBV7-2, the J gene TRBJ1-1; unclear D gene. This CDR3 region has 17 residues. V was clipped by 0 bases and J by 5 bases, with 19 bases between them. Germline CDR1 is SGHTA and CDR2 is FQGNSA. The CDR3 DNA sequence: TGTGCCAGCAGCTTAGCTGGTCAGGTAGGAGGTAAAACTGAAGCTTTCTTT. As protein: CASSLAGQVGGKTEAFF.

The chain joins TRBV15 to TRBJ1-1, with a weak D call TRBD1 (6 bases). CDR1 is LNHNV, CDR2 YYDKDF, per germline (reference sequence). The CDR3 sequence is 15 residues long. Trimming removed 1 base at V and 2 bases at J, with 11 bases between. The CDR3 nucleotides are TGTGCCACCAGCAGAGCCGGACAGTTAAACACTGAAGCTTTCTTT. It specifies CATSRAGQLNTEAFF.

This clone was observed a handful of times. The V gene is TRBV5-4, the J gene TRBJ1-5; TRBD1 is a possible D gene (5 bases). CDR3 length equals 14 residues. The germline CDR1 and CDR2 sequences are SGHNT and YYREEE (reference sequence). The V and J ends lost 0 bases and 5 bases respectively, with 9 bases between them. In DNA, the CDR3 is TGTGCCAGCAGCTTGGGGCAGACAGATCAGCCCCAGCATTTT. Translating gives CASSLGQTDQPQHF.

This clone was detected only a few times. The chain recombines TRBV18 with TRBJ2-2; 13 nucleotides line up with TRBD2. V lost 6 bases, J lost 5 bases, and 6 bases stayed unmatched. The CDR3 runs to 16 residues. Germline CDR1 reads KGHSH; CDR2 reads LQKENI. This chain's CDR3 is CASSPGLAGVTGELFF. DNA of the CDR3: TGTGCCAGCTCCCCTGGACTAGCGGGAGTTACCGGGGAGCTGTTTTTT. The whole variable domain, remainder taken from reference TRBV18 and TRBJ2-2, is NAGVMQNPRHLVRRRGQEARLRCSPMKGHSHVYWYRQLPEEGLKFMVYLQKENIIDESGMPKERFSAEFPKEGPSILRIQQVVRGDSAAYFCASSPGLAGVTGELFFGEGSRLTVL.

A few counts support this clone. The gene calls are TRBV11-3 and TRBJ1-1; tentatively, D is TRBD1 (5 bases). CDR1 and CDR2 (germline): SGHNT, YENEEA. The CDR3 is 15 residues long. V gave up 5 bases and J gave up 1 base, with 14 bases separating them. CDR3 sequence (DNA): TGTGCCAGCAGCCCCCGCGACAGTTCGAACACTGAAGCTTTCTTT. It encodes CASSPRDSSNTEAFF. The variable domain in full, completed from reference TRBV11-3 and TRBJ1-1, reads EAGVVQSPRYKIIEKKQPVAFWCNPISGHNTLYWYLQNLGQGPELLIRYENEEAVDDSQLPKDRFSAERLKGVDSTLKIQPAELGDSAVYLCASSPRDSSNTEAFFGQGTRLTVV.

The CDR3 bases are TGTGCCTGGAGTGAATCGGGACTAGCGGGGCACAAAAACATTCAGTACTTC. Its translation: CAWSESGLAGHKNIQYF. V usage is TRBV30 and J usage is TRBJ2-4; TRBD2 matches 13 bases. V was clipped by 1 base and J by 3 bases; unmatched bases: 6. CDR3 size: 17 residues. CDR1 and CDR2 from the germline V gene are GTSNPN and SVGIG (reference sequence).

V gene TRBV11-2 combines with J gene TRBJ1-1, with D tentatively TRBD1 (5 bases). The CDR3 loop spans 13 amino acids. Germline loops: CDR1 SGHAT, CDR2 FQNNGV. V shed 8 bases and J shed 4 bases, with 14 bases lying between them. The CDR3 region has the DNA TGTGCCAGCCGGTTACAGGCCGGCACTGAAGCTTTCTTT. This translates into CASRLQAGTEAFF.

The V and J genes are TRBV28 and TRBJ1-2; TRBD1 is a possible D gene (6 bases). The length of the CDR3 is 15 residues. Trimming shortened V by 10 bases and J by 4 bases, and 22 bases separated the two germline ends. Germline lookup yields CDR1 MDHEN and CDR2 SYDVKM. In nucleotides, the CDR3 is TGTGCCAACTCCCCTGGGGGGGCTTATGGCTATGGCTACACCTTC. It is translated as CANSPGGAYGYGYTF.

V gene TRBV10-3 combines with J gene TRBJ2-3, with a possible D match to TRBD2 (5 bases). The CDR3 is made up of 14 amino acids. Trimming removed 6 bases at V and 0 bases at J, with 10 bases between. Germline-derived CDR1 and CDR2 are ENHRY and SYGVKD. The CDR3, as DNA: TGTGCCATCAGGCCCAGCGGTAGCACAGATACGCAGTATTTT. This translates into CAIRPSGSTDTQYF.

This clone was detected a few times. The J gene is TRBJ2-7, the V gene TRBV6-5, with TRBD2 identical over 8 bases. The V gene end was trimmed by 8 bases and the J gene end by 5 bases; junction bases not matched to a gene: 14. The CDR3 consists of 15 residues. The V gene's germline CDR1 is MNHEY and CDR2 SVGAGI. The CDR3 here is CASRLGAGELHEQYF. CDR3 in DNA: TGTGCCAGCCGGTTGGGAGCGGGGGAACTGCACGAGCAGTACTTC.

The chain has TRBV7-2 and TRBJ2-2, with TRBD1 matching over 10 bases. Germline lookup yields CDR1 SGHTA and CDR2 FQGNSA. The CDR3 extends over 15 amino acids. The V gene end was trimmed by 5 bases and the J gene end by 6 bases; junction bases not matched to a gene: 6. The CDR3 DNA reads TGTGCCAGCAGCCGACAGGGGGCTCCCGCCGGGGAGCTGTTTTTT. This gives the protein CASSRQGAPAGELFF.

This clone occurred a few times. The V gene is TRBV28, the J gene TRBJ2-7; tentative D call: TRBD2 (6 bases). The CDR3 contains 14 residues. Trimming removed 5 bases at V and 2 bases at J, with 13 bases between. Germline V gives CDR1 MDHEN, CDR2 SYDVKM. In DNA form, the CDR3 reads TGTGCCAGCAGTCTAGGGGCGGGGACCTACGAGCAGTACTTC. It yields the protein CASSLGAGTYEQYF.

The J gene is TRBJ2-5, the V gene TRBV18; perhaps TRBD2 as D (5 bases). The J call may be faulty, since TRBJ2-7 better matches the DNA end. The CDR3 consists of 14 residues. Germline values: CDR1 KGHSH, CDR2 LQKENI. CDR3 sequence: CASSPRKGSYEQYF. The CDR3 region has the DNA TGTGCCAGCTCACCACGGAAAGGGAGCTACGAGCAGTACTTC.

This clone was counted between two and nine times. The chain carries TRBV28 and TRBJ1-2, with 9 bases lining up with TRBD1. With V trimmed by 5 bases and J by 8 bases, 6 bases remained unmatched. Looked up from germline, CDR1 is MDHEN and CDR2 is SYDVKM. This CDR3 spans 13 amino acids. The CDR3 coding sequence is TGTGCCAGCAGTCCACCGGGACAGGGAGGCTACACCTTC. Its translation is CASSPPGQGGYTF.

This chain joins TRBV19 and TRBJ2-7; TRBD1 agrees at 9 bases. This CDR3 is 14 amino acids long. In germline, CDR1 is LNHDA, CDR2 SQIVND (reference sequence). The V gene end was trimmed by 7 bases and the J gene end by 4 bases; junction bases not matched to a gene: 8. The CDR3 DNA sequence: TGTGCCAGTACCCCCCGGGACAGGGTTTACGAGCAGTACTTC. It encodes CASTPRDRVYEQYF.

CDR3 in amino acids: CASSFGAGNTGELFF. The CDR3 DNA reads TGTGCCAGCAGCTTTGGTGCAGGGAACACCGGGGAGCTGTTTTTT. This chain links TRBV13 with TRBJ2-2; D ambiguous. Deletions cut 3 bases from V and 1 base from J, with 9 bases between. Germline CDR1 reads PRHDT; CDR2 reads FYEKMQ (reference sequence). This CDR3 is built from 15 residues.